This T cell receptor (beta chain) came from a study of blood T cell repertoires in COVID-19. The CDR3 covers 13 residues. From germline, CDR1 is MGHDK and CDR2 SYGVNS. V dropped 4 bases and J dropped 13; count of bases not matched to a gene: 12. Method: immunoSEQ multiplex PCR; TCRdb's copy keeps in-frame clones and lacks some. This table has around 280,000 clones, 86% appearing once. Sample: peripheral blood. The origin of this receptor is a woman aged 25-40 years who had recovered from COVID-19. This sequence joins TRBV25-1 and TRBJ1-2, with 7 bases identical to TRBD1. The CDR3 sequence is CASSAGQTSGGTF. The DNA for the CDR3 is TGTGCCAGCAGTGCGGGACAGACCTCTGGAGGCACCTTC.